This T cell receptor (beta chain) is from a study of monozygotic twins with inflammatory bowel disease. Per the germline V gene, CDR1 is SNHLY and CDR2 is FYNNEI. This CDR3 region has 14 residues. From its re-call of the 5' RACE reads, TCRdb lists each CDR3 protein once, without DNA. The listing records approximately 400,000 distinct CDR3 sequences. The sequenced sample was blood. This chain links TRBV2 with TRBJ2-7; TCRdb indicates TRBD1, and absent DNA this call remains unverified. The TCR comes from a human donor with ulcerative colitis or Crohn's disease, or a healthy co-twin of an affected twin (not recorded which). CDR3 region: CASLGGTGGYEQYF.